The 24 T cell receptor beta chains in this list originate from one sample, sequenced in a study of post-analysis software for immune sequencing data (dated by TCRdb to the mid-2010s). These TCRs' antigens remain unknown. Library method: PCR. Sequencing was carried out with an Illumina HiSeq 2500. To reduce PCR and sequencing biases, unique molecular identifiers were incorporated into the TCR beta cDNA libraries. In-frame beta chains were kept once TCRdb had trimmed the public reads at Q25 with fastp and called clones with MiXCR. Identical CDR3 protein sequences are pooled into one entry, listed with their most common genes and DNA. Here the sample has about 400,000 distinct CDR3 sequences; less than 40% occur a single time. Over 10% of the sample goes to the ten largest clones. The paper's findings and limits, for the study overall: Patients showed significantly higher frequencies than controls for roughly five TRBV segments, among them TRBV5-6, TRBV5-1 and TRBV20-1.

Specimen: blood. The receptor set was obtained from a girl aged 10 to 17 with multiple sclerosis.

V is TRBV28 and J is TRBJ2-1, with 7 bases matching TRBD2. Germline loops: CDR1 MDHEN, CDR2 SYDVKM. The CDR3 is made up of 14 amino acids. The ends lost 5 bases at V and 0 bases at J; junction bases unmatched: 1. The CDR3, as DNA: TGTGCCAGCAGTCGGACTAGCTCCTACAATGAGCAGTTCTTC. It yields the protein CASSRTSSYNEQFF.

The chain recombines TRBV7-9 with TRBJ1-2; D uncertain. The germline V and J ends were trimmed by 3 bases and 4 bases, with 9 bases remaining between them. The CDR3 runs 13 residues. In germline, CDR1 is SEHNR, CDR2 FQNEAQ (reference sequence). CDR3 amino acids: CASSFITTYGYTF. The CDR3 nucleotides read TGTGCCAGCAGCTTTATTACGACCTATGGCTACACCTTC.

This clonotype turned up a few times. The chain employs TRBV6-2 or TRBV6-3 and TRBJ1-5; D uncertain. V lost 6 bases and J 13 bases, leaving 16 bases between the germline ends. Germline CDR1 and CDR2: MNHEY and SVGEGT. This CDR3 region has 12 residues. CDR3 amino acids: CASSTMTLSQHF. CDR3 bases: TGTGCCAGCAGCACAATGACCCTATCGCAGCATTTT.

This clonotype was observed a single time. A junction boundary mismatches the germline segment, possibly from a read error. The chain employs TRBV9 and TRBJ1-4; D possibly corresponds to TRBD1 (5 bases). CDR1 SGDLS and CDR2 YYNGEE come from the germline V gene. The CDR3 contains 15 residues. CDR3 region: CACSVGVQPNEKLFF. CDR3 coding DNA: TGTGCCTGCAGCGTAGGGGTACAGCCTAATGAAAAACTGTTTTTT.

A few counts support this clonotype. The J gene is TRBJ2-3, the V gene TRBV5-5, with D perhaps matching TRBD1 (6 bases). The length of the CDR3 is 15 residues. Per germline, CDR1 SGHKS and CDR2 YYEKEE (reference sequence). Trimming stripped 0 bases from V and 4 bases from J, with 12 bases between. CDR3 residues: CASSLVGQIPDTQYF. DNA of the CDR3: TGTGCCAGCAGCTTGGTTGGACAGATTCCAGATACGCAGTATTTT.

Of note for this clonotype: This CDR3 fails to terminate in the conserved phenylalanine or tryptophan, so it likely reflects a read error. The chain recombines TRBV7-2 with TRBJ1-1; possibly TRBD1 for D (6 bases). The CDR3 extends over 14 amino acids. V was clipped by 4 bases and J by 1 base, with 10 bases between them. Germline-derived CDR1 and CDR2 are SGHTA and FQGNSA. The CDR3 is CASSSGHQNTEAFI. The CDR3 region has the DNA TGTGCCAGCAGCTCGGGACACCAGAACACTGAAGCTTTCATT.

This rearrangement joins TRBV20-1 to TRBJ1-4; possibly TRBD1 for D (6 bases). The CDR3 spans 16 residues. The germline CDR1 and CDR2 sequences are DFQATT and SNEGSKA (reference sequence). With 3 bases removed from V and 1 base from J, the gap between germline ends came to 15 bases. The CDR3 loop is CSASGAGEETNEKLFF. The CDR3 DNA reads TGCAGTGCTAGTGGGGCAGGGGAGGAAACTAATGAAAAACTGTTTTTT.

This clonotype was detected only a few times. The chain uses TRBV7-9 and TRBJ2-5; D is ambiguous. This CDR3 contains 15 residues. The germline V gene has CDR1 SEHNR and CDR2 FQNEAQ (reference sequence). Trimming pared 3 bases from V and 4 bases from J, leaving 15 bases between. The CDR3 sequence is CASSLGRVLGETQYF. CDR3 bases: TGTGCCAGCAGCTTGGGAAGAGTACTGGGAGAGACCCAGTACTTC.

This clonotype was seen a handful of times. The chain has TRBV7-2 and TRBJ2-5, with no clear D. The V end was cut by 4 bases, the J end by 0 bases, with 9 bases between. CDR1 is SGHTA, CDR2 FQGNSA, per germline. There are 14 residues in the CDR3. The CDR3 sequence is CASSSTLYQETQYF. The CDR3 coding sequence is TGTGCCAGCAGCTCCACACTATACCAAGAGACCCAGTACTTC. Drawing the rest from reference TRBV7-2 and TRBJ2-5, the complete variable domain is GAGVSQSPSNKVTEKGKDVELRCDPISGHTALYWYRQSLGQGLEFLIYFQGNSAPDKSGLPSDRFSAERTGGSVSTLTIQRTQQEDSAVYLCASSSTLYQETQYFGPGTRLLVL.

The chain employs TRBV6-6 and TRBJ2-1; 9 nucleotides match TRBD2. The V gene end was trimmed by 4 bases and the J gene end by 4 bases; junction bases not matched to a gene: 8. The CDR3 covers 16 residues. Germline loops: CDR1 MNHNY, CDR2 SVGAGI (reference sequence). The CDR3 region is CASSLKRGDLYNEQFF. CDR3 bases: TGTGCCAGCAGTTTAAAGCGGGGGGACCTTTACAATGAGCAGTTCTTC.

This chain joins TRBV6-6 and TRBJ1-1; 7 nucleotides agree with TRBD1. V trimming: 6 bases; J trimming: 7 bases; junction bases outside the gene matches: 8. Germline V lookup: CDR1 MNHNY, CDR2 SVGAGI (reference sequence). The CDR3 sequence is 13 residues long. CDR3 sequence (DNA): TGTGCCAGCAGGTCAACAGGGGATATTGAAGCTTTCTTT. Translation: CASRSTGDIEAFF.

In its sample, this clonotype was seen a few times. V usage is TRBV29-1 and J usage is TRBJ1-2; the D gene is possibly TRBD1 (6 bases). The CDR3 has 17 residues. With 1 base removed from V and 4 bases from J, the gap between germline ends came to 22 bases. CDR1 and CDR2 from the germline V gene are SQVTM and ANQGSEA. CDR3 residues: CSVEGGQGSPQGYGYTF. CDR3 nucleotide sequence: TGCAGCGTTGAAGGGGGTCAGGGGTCCCCTCAAGGCTATGGCTACACCTTC.

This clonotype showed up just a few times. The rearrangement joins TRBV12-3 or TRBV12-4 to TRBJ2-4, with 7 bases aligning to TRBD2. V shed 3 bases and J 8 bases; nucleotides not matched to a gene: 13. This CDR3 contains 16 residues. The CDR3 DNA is TGTGCCAGCAGTTTGGGAGTTCTTGCGGGGAGGGACATTCAGTACTTC. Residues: CASSLGVLAGRDIQYF.

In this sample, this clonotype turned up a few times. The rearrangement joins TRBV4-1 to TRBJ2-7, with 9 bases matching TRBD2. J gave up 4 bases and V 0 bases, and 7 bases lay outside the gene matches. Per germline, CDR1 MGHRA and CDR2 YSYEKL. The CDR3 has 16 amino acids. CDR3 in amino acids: CASSQETSGGLYEQYF. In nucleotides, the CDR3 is TGCGCCAGCAGCCAAGAGACGAGCGGGGGGCTATACGAGCAGTACTTC.

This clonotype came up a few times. CDR3 sequence (DNA): TGCAGCGTCGATGGGGGCAAGAGAAGGTCCCAGTACTTC. Its protein product is CSVDGGKRRSQYF. The chain joins TRBV29-1 to TRBJ2-7; TRBD1 might be the D (6 bases). This CDR3 contains 13 residues. The V gene's germline CDR1 is SQVTM and CDR2 ANQGSEA. V was shortened by 6 bases and J by 10 bases, with 22 bases between the two germline ends.

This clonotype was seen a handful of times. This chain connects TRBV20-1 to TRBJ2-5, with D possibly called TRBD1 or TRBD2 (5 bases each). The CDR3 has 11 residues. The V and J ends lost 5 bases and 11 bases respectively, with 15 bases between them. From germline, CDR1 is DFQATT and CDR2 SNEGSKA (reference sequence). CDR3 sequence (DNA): TGCAGTGCTGGGGACGGCCGCGGACAGTACTTC. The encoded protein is CSAGDGRGQYF.

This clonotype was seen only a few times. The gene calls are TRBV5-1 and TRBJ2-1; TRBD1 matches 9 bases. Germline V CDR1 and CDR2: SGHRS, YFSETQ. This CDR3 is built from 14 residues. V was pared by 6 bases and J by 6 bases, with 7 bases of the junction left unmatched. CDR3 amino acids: CASKVGQGVNEQFF. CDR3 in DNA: TGCGCCAGCAAGGTGGGACAGGGAGTCAATGAGCAGTTCTTC.

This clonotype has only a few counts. The CDR3 region has the DNA TGTGCCAGCAGCCGCCGGGACAGCTCCTACGAGCAGTACTTC. This encodes CASSRRDSSYEQYF. The genes are TRBV5-6 and TRBJ2-7; 7 bases are shared with TRBD1. V gave up 4 bases and J gave up 0 bases; unmatched junction bases: 4. CDR3 length: 14 amino acids. CDR1 and CDR2 from the germline V gene are SGHDT and YYEEEE.

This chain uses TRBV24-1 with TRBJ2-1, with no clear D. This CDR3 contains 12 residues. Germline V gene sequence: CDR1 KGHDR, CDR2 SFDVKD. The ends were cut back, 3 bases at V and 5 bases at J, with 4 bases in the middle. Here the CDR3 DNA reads TGTGCCACCAGTGATGGACACAATGAGCAGTTCTTC. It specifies CATSDGHNEQFF.

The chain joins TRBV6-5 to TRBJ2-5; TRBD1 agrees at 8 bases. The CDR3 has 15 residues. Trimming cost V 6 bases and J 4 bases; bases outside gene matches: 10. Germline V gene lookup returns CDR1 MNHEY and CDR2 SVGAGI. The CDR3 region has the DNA TGTGCCAGCAGCCGGACAGGGCAGGAGGGAGAGACCCAGTACTTC. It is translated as CASSRTGQEGETQYF.

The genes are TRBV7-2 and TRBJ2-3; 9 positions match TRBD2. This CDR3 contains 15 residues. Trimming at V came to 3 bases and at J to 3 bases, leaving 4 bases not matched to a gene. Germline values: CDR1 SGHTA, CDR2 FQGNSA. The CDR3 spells CASSLSGGKTDTQYF. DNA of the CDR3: TGTGCCAGCAGCTTGAGCGGGGGGAAAACAGATACGCAGTATTTT.

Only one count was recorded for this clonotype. The CDR3 DNA reads as TGTGCCATCCCGAGGGGCAGGGGGTACCAAGAGACCCAGTACTTC. As protein: CAIPRGRGYQETQYF. The chain links TRBV21-1 to TRBJ2-5; no check of the table's D call, TRBD1, against the DNA was made. TRBV21-1 has pseudogene status. CDR3 length: 15 residues.

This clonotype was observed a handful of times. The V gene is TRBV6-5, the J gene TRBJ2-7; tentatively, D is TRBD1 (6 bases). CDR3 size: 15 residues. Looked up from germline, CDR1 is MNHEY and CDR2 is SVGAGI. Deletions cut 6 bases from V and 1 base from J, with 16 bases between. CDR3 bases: TGTGCCAGCAGACGAGGGGACACGCTTTCCTACGAGCAGTACTTC. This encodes CASRRGDTLSYEQYF.

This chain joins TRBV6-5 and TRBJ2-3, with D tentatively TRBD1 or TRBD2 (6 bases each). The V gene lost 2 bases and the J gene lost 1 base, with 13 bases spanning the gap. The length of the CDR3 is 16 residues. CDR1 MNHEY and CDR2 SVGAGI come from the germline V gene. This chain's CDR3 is CASSYPIRGGTDTQYF. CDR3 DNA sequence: TGTGCCAGCAGTTACCCGATAAGGGGGGGCACAGATACGCAGTATTTT.